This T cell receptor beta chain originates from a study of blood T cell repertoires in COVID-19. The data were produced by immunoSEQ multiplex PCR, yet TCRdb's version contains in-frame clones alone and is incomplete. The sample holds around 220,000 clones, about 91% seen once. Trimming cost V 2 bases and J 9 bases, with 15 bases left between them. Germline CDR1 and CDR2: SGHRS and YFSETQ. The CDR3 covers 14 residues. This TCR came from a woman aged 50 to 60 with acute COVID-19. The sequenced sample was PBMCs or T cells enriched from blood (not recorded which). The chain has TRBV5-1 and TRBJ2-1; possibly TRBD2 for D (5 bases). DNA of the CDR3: TGCGCCAGCAGCTTCGGCGAGAAGGCGGGTGAGCAGTTCTTC. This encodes CASSFGEKAGEQFF.